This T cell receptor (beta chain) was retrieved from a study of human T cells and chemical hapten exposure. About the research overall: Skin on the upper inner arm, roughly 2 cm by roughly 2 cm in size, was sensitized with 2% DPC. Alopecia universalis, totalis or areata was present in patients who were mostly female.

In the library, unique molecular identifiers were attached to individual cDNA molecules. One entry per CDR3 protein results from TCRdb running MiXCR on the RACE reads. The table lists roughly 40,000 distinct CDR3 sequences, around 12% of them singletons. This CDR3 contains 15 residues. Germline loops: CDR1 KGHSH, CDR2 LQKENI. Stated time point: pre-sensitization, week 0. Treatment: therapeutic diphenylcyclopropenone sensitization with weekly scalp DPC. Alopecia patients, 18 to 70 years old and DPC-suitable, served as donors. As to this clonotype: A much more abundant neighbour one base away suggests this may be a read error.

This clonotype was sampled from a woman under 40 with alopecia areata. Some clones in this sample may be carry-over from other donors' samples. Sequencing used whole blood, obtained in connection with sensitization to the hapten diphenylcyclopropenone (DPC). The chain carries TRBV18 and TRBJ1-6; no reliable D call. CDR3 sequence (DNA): TGTGCCAGCTCACCACCCTCCGGTGGTGGATCACCCCTCCTCTTT. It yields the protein CASSPPSGGGSPLLF.